The 6 T cell receptor beta chains in this list originate from one sample, sequenced in a study of control samples from healthy donors and cancer patients. Clones were sequenced by immunoSEQ multiplex PCR, and TCRdb holds only the in-frame ones, with some missing. Of about 180,000 clones in the sample, 90% were seen once. Sample: blood. The source is a woman between 50 and 59 years old in good health.

V is TRBV3-1 (or the pseudogene TRBV3-2) and J is TRBJ1-1; no definite D call. The germline V gene encodes CDR1 LGHDT and CDR2 YNNKEL (reference sequence). Trimming removed 4 bases from V and 1 base from J, with 10 bases in between. The CDR3 consists of 14 residues. In DNA form, the CDR3 reads TGTGCCAGCAGCCCCCTAGAAGGGAACACTGAAGCTTTCTTT. This encodes CASSPLEGNTEAFF.

The gene calls are TRBV9 and TRBJ2-2; D is perhaps TRBD1 (6 bases). The CDR3 length is 20 residues. V shed 6 bases and J shed 1 base, with 28 bases lying between them. CDR1 is SGDLS, CDR2 YYNGEE, per germline. CDR3 in amino acids: CASTHPGRDTGKVNTGELFF. CDR3 in DNA: TGTGCCAGCACCCACCCGGGCCGGGACACCGGAAAGGTGAACACCGGGGAGCTGTTTTTT.

By sample fraction, this clone is medium-sized. The chain employs TRBV7-9 and TRBJ1-1; tentative D call: TRBD1 (5 bases). Germline V CDR1 and CDR2: SEHNR, FQNEAQ (reference sequence). The CDR3 extends over 15 amino acids. V lost 3 bases to trimming and J lost 1 base, with 12 bases between them. CDR3: CASSLWGTGNTEAFF. The CDR3 nucleotides are TGTGCCAGCAGCTTGTGGGGGACCGGGAACACTGAAGCTTTCTTT.

This chain connects TRBV16 to TRBJ1-5; D is unresolved. Germline V CDR1 and CDR2: KGHSY, FQNENV. Between the trimmed V and J ends, which lost 0 bases and 3 bases, there was a span of 6 bases. The CDR3 extends over 14 amino acids. The CDR3 nucleotides are TGTGCCAGCAGCCAATCGAGGTTCAATCAGCCCCAGCATTTT. Translated: CASSQSRFNQPQHF.

V usage is TRBV11-3 and J usage is TRBJ2-3; possibly TRBD2 for D (6 bases). This CDR3 region has 14 residues. Trimming took 1 base from V and 5 from J, leaving 10 bases between them. CDR1 is SGHNT, CDR2 YENEEA, per germline. The CDR3 is CASSLAGRIDTQYF. CDR3 nucleotides: TGTGCCAGCAGCTTAGCGGGGAGGATAGATACGCAGTATTTT.

This clone came up once. The chain recombines TRBV10-2 with TRBJ2-7; D uncertain. The CDR3 runs 12 residues. Germline CDR1 WSHSY, CDR2 SAAADI. Trimming pared 6 bases from V and 5 bases from J, leaving 11 bases between. For the CDR3, the DNA is TGCGCCAGCAGCGCAGATAGACACGAGCAGTACTTC. As protein: CASSADRHEQYF.